A single sample gave rise to the 14 T cell receptor beta chains below, sequenced in a study of human T cells and chemical hapten exposure. TCRdb analysed the RACE reads with MiXCR anew, one entry per CDR3 protein. The top ten clones hold 2% to 3% of a sample with 84,000 or so distinct CDR3 sequences, 8.5% to 9% of them seen once. Time point reported: pre-sensitization, week 0. The treatment: therapeutic diphenylcyclopropenone sensitization with weekly scalp DPC. Sequenced material: whole blood, taken in connection with sensitization to the hapten diphenylcyclopropenone (DPC). All receptors derive from a man aged 35 to 55 with alopecia areata. Some clones in this sample may be carry-over from other donors' samples.

The rearrangement links TRBV5-1 to TRBJ2-2; perhaps D is TRBD1 or TRBD2 (5 bases each). CDR1 SGHRS and CDR2 YFSETQ come from the germline V gene. V was trimmed by 6 bases and J by 1 base, leaving 13 bases between them. The CDR3 contains 15 residues. CDR3 DNA: TGCGCCAGCACCAACTGGGACGTGAACACCGGGGAGCTGTTTTTT. The encoded protein is CASTNWDVNTGELFF. Full variable domain (outside the CDR3, taken from reference TRBV5-1 and TRBJ2-2): KAGVTQTPRYLIKTRGQQVTLSCSPISGHRSVSWYQQTPGQGLQFLFEYFSETQRNKGNFPGRFSGRQFSNSRSEMNVSTLELGDSALYLCASTNWDVNTGELFFGEGSRLTVL.

The V and J genes are TRBV9 and TRBJ2-3, with D perhaps TRBD2 (5 bases). V dropped 3 bases and J dropped 0 bases, with 17 bases sitting between them. The length of the CDR3 is 17 residues. Looked up from germline, CDR1 is SGDLS and CDR2 is YYNGEE. CDR3 DNA sequence: TGTGCCAGCAGCGAGTCCATAGGGAGTACTAGCACAGATACGCAGTATTTT. Its translation is CASSESIGSTSTDTQYF. Combining the CDR3 with reference TRBV9 and TRBJ2-3 gives the whole variable domain DSGVTQTPKHLITATGQRVTLRCSPRSGDLSVYWYQQSLDQGLQFLIQYYNGEERAKGNILERFSAQQFPDLHSELNLSSLELGDSALYFCASSESIGSTSTDTQYFGPGTRLTVL.

The chain has TRBV7-9 and TRBJ1-4, with TRBD1 identical over 8 bases. This CDR3 is 16 amino acids long. Germline CDR1 is SEHNR and CDR2 is FQNEAQ (reference sequence). Losses at the gene ends were 7 bases for V and 7 bases for J; bases not matched to a gene: 14. CDR3 coding DNA: TGTGCCAGCACCCTTCCCCGAACAGGGGGATCTGAAAAACTGTTTTTT. It codes for CASTLPRTGGSEKLFF. Supplemented by reference TRBV7-9 and TRBJ1-4, the full variable domain reads DTGVSQNPRHKITKRGQNVTFRCDPISEHNRLYWYRQTLGQGPEFLTYFQNEAQLEKSRLLSDRFSAERPKGSFSTLEIQRTEQGDSAMYLCASTLPRTGGSEKLFFGSGTQLSVL.

The rearrangement uses TRBV11-1 and TRBJ1-1; 10 positions agree with TRBD1. CDR1 is SGHAT and CDR2 is FQDESV in the germline V gene (reference sequence). V lost 4 bases to trimming and J lost 5 bases; unmatched junction nucleotides: 7. CDR3 length: 15 residues. This CDR3 reads CASSYWTGGGTEAFF. The DNA of the CDR3 is TGTGCCAGCAGCTATTGGACAGGGGGAGGGACTGAAGCTTTCTTT.

The count of this clonotype is one. A much larger clone differs by one base, so this may be a read error. The chain employs TRBV6-2 or TRBV6-3 and TRBJ2-1, with a possible D match to TRBD2 (5 bases). CDR3 size: 14 residues. Germline CDR1 MNHEY, CDR2 SVGEGT. V lost 2 bases and J 10 bases, leaving 15 bases between the germline ends. CDR3 sequence (DNA): TGTGCCAGCAGTTACGCCCTCACTAGGGAAGAGCAGTTCTTC. Translation: CASSYALTREEQFF.

The J gene is TRBJ2-1, the V gene TRBV7-8; D is undetermined. Trimming took off 3 bases at V and 8 bases at J, with 11 bases between the two ends. Germline V gives CDR1 SGHVS, CDR2 FQNEAQ. The CDR3 spans 13 residues. CDR3 region: CASSFSQEHEQFF. The DNA for the CDR3 is TGTGCCAGCAGCTTCTCCCAGGAGCATGAGCAGTTCTTC. Based on the CDR3 plus reference TRBV7-8 and TRBJ2-1, the full variable domain is GAGVSQSPRYKVAKRGQDVALRCDPISGHVSLFWYQQALGQGPEFLTYFQNEAQLDKSGLPSDRFFAERPEGSVSTLKIQRTQQEDSAVYLCASSFSQEHEQFFGPGTRLTVL.

Here the CDR3 reads CASSWDRTKNQPQHF. The CDR3 DNA reads as TGTGCCAGCAGCTGGGACAGGACCAAAAATCAGCCCCAGCATTTT. The chain employs TRBV28 and TRBJ1-5; 8 bases are a match to TRBD1. The CDR3 is made up of 15 amino acids. Germline V gene data show CDR1 as MDHEN and CDR2 as SYDVKM. V shed 6 bases, J shed 4 bases, and the junction held 8 bases outside the gene matches.

V gene TRBV12-3 or TRBV12-4 combines with J gene TRBJ1-5; the D is unclear. V dropped 6 bases and J dropped 2 bases, with 14 bases sitting between them. The CDR3 is 15 residues long. The chain's CDR3 is CASSFTGRGNQPQHF. The CDR3 coding sequence is TGTGCCAGCAGCTTCACGGGTCGTGGCAATCAGCCCCAGCATTTT.

The rearrangement joins TRBV28 to TRBJ2-7; D gene ambiguous. CDR1 MDHEN and CDR2 SYDVKM come from the germline V gene. The length of the CDR3 is 12 residues. V lost 11 bases and J 13 bases, leaving 24 bases between the germline ends. CDR3 in amino acids: CAGEARFRPFYV. CDR3 DNA sequence: TGTGCCGGCGAGGCCAGGTTCCGACCTTTTTACGTC.

J is TRBJ2-2 and V is TRBV3-1; TRBD1 might be the D (6 bases). V was trimmed by 4 bases and J by 3 bases, leaving 12 bases between them. Germline assignment: CDR1 LGHDT and CDR2 YNNKEL (reference sequence). This CDR3 is built from 15 residues. The CDR3, as DNA: TGTGCCAGCAGCCCCCAGGGGTCGCACACCGGGGAGCTGTTTTTT. This gives the protein CASSPQGSHTGELFF.

This clonotype showed up just a few times. V is TRBV29-1 and J is TRBJ2-1; D is possibly TRBD1 (5 bases). The CDR3 is 14 amino acids. Germline CDR1 is SQVTM and CDR2 is ANQGSEA. Trimming took 0 bases from V and 8 from J, leaving 14 bases between them. In DNA form, the CDR3 reads TGCAGCGTTGAAGATCGGGCAGGGCCGGATGAGCAGTTCTTC. It translates to CSVEDRAGPDEQFF.

This clonotype was recorded many times. This chain links TRBV27 with TRBJ2-3, with 9 bases fitting TRBD2. CDR1 and CDR2 (germline): MNHEY, SMNVEV (reference sequence). After removal of 2 bases from V and 3 bases from J, the junction contained 6 bases not matched to a gene. The CDR3 extends over 16 amino acids. The CDR3 reads CASSLLSGSRTDTQYF. The CDR3, as DNA: TGTGCCAGCAGTTTACTTAGCGGGAGTCGTACAGATACGCAGTATTTT.

J is TRBJ1-5 and V is TRBV6-5; weak D call: TRBD1 (5 bases). The CDR3 covers 14 residues. Germline CDR1 MNHEY, CDR2 SVGAGI. With 6 bases removed from V and 2 bases from J, the gap between germline ends came to 11 bases. The CDR3 DNA reads as TGTGCCAGCAGGGGGCTCGGGGGCAATCAGCCCCAGCATTTT. It encodes CASRGLGGNQPQHF.

The rearrangement joins TRBV10-3 to TRBJ2-5; D is possibly TRBD1 (6 bases). The CDR3 length is 13 residues. Looked up from germline, CDR1 is ENHRY and CDR2 is SYGVKD. V was cut by 6 bases and J by 5 bases, with 13 bases left in between. CDR3 DNA: TGTGCCATCAGGAAACAGGGAGAGGAGACCCAGTACTTC. This encodes CAIRKQGEETQYF.